The 6 T cell receptor beta chains below come from one sample, sequenced in a study of identical twins. TCRdb analysed the 5' RACE reads with MiXCR anew, one entry per CDR3 protein. Of over 500,000 distinct CDR3 sequences detected, approximately 22% appear once; the ten largest clones hold 0.8% to 1%. The same sample was also used in a study of T cells expressing NK-cell markers.

Sequencing was done on a sample of CD4+ T cells sorted from blood. Source of these receptors: a woman between 18 and 29 years old in good health.

The gene calls are TRBV9 and TRBJ2-7, with a tentative D call TRBD2 (6 bases). V lost 3 bases, J lost 1 base, and 11 bases lay in between. Germline loops: CDR1 SGDLS, CDR2 YYNGEE. The CDR3 totals 14 residues. In DNA form, the CDR3 reads TGTGCCAGCAGCGCAACGGGAGCGTCCTACGAGCAGTACTTC. This translates into CASSATGASYEQYF.

The chain links TRBV5-1 to TRBJ1-5; D is unresolved. The CDR3 runs to 13 residues. Trimming stripped 2 bases from V and 4 bases from J, with 7 bases between. The germline V gene has CDR1 SGHRS and CDR2 YFSETQ. The chain's CDR3 is CASSLLGNQPQHF. CDR3 in DNA: TGCGCCAGCAGCTTATTGGGGAATCAGCCCCAGCATTTT.

The V gene is TRBV18, the J gene TRBJ2-7, with a tentative D call TRBD1 (5 bases). Germline V gene lookup returns CDR1 KGHSH and CDR2 LQKENI. V shed 0 bases and J shed 0 bases, with 18 bases lying between them. The CDR3 is 18 residues long. DNA for the CDR3: TGTGCCAGCTCACCACCTGGCTCAAGGGGCACCTTCTCCTACGAGCAGTACTTC. Translated, it gives CASSPPGSRGTFSYEQYF.

This clonotype was found a few times. The chain couples TRBV29-1 to TRBJ1-4; 7 bases map to TRBD1. Trimming at V came to 5 bases and at J to 5 bases, leaving 5 bases not matched to a gene. From germline, CDR1 is SQVTM and CDR2 ANQGSEA. This CDR3 region has 13 residues. The CDR3 region has the DNA TGCAGCGTTAAGACAGGGACAAATGAAAAACTGTTTTTT. As protein: CSVKTGTNEKLFF.

This clonotype was observed a few times. The chain joins TRBV10-3 to TRBJ1-1; D is unresolved. V was shortened by 2 bases and J by 8 bases, with 6 bases between the two germline ends. The CDR3 loop spans 11 amino acids. Per the germline V gene, CDR1 is ENHRY and CDR2 is SYGVKD. The CDR3 DNA follows: TGTGCCATCAGTGAGAGGCAGGAAGCTTTCTTT. Residues: CAISERQEAFF.

The V call is TRBV30, the J call TRBJ2-3; TRBD2 aligns across 7 bases. CDR3 length: 17 residues. CDR1 GTSNPN and CDR2 SVGIG come from the germline V gene (reference sequence). The ends lost 2 bases at V and 1 base at J; junction bases unmatched: 12. CDR3 loop: CAWSNGDLAGGTDTQYF. For the CDR3, the DNA is TGTGCCTGGAGTAACGGGGATTTGGCGGGGGGCACAGATACGCAGTATTTT.